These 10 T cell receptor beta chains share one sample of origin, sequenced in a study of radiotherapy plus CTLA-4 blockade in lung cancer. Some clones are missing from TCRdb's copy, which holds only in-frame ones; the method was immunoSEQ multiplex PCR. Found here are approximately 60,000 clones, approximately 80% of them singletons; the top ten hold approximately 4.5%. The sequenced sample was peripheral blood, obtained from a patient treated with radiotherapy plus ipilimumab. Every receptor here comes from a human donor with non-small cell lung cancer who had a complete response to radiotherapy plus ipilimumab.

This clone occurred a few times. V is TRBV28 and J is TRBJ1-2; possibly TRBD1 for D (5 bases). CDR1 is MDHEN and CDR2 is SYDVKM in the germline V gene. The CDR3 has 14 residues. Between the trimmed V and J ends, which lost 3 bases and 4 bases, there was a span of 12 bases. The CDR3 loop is CASSFSEGFYGYTF. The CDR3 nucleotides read TGTGCCAGCAGTTTTAGTGAGGGGTTCTATGGCTACACCTTC.

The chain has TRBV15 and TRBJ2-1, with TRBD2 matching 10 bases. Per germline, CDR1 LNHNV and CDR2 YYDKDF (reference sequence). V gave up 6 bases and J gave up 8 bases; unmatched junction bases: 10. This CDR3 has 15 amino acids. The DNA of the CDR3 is TGTGCCACCAGTCGTCTAGCGGGAGTTGGCCATGAGCAGTTCTTC. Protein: CATSRLAGVGHEQFF.

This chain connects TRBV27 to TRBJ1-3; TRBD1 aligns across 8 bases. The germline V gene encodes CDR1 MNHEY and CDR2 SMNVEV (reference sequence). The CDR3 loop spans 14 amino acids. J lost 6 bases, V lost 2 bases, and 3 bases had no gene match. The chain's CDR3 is CASSLNRGLNTIYF. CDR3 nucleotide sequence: TGTGCCAGCAGTTTAAACAGGGGGTTAAACACCATATATTTT.

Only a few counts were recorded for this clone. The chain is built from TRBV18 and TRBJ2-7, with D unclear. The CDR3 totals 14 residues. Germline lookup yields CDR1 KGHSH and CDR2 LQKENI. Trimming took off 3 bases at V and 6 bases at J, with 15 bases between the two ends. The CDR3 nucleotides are TGTGCCAGCTCACCGAAGACGCCACCTGGCGAGCAGTACTTC. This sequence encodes CASSPKTPPGEQYF. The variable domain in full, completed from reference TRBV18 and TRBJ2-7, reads NAGVMQNPRHLVRRRGQEARLRCSPMKGHSHVYWYRQLPEEGLKFMVYLQKENIIDESGMPKERFSAEFPKEGPSILRIQQVVRGDSAAYFCASSPKTPPGEQYFGPGTRLTVT.

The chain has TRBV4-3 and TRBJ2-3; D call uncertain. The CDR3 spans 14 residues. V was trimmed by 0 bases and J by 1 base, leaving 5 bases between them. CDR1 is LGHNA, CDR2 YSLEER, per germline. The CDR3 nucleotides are TGCGCCAGCAGCCAAGATGGCGGCACAGATACGCAGTATTTT. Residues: CASSQDGGTDTQYF.

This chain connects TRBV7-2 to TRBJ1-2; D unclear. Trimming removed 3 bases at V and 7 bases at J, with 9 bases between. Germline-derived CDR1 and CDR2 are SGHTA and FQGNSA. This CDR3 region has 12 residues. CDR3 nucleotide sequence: TGTGCCAGCAGCTTCGACGGGTTTGGCTACACCTTC. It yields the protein CASSFDGFGYTF.

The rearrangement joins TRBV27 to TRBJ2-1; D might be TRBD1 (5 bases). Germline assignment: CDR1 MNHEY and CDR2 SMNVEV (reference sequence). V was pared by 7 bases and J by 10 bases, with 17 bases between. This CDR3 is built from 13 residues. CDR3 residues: CASNRLQGSEQFF. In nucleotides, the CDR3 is TGTGCCAGCAACAGACTCCAGGGAAGCGAGCAGTTCTTC.

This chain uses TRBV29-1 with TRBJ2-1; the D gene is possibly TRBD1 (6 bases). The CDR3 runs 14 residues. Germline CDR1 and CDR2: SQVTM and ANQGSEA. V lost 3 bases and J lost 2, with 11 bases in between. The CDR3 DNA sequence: TGCAGCGTTGACCAACAGGGACCCTACAATGAGCAGTTCTTC. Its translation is CSVDQQGPYNEQFF.

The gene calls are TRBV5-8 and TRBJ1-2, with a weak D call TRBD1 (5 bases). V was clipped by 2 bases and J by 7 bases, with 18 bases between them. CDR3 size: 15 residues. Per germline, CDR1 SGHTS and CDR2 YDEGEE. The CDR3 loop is CASSLRSPGWSGYTF. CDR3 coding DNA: TGTGCCAGCAGCTTAAGATCCCCAGGGTGGTCTGGCTACACCTTC.

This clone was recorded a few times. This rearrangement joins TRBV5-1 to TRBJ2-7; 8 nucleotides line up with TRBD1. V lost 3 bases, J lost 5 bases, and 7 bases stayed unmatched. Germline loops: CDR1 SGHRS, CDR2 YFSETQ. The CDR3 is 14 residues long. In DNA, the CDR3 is TGCGCCAGCAGCTCGGGACAGGATATGAACGAGCAGTACTTC. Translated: CASSSGQDMNEQYF. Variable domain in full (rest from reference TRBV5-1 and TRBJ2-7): KAGVTQTPRYLIKTRGQQVTLSCSPISGHRSVSWYQQTPGQGLQFLFEYFSETQRNKGNFPGRFSGRQFSNSRSEMNVSTLELGDSALYLCASSSGQDMNEQYFGPGTRLTVT.